The sample holds many counts of the clone carrying this T cell receptor (beta chain). Antigen unknown. With 4 bases clipped from V and 2 bases from J, the junction kept 6 bases outside the gene matches. The V gene's germline CDR1 is SGDLS and CDR2 YYNGEE. This CDR3 has 16 residues. These data are taken from a study of CD8 T cells in ankylosing spondylitis. The study, taken as a whole, reports: A TCR beta motif made of eight highly homologous variants seemed typical of ankylosing spondylitis blood. Prior work had noted some motif variants in reactive arthritis blood and synovial fluid.

In making TCR beta libraries, quantitative 5'-RACE with molecular barcodes was used. A single record per CDR3 protein comes from TCRdb applying MiXCR to the 5' RACE reads. The data show some 200,000 distinct CDR3 sequences, with 7% to 8% seen just once and about 14% held by the top ten. The source is a male donor with ankylosing spondylitis. The gene calls are TRBV9 and TRBJ2-5, with 12 bases that match TRBD1. What was sequenced was blood, either unsorted or a sorted T cell fraction (not recorded which). The CDR3 sequence: CASSPRDRGLQETQYF. In nucleotides, the CDR3 is TGTGCCAGCAGCCCCCGGGACAGGGGGCTACAAGAGACCCAGTACTTC.